This T cell receptor beta chain stems from a study of Graves' ophthalmopathy and Graves' hyperthyroidism. This clonotype was counted many times. What it binds is not known. Germline V gene lookup returns CDR1 SNHLY and CDR2 FYNNEI. With 7 bases removed from V and 7 bases from J, the gap between germline ends came to 19 bases. The CDR3 is made up of 14 amino acids. RNA transcripts yielded amplified TCR beta CDR3 regions. RT-PCR in the first round used HTBI primers; a second-round multiplex PCR followed. TCRdb re-derived calls from the multiplex PCR reads in MiXCR, one entry per CDR3 protein. The repertoire includes hundreds of thousands of distinct CDR3 sequences, about 46% of them detected once, and roughly 50% sits in the top ten. The study's findings and limits: Cross-validated, the 13-signature model showed 87.88%/81.08% sensitivity/specificity, and 80%/75% in the test set. Blood also held most thyroid clonotypes expanded above 0.001 frequency.

Uncontrolled infections, other autoimmune diseases, pregnancy or lactation barred patients from enrollment. This clonotype originated in an adult man with Graves' ophthalmopathy. The chain has TRBV2 and TRBJ1-2; a possible D gene is TRBD1 (5 bases). The sequenced sample consisted of peripheral blood. CDR3 nucleotide sequence: TGTGCCAGCACAGGGACCAGTCCTCAGGTTGGCTACACCTTC. Translation: CASTGTSPQVGYTF.